Below, 7 T cell receptor beta chains from the same sample are listed, as sequenced in a study of T cells in Graves' hyperthyroidism and ophthalmopathy. From RNA transcripts, TCR beta CDR3 regions were amplified. Initially, a first-round RT-PCR of the TCR CDR3 employed the HTBI primer set. From the multiplex PCR reads, TCRdb called clonotypes with MiXCR, one entry per CDR3 protein. The sample includes about 740,000 distinct CDR3 sequences, 11% to 15% seen only once; the top ten take around 9.6%. The sample comprised blood. Source of these receptors: a woman aged 18-29 years with Graves' hyperthyroidism.

This chain connects TRBV5-4 to TRBJ2-1; possible D gene TRBD2, 6 bases. The CDR3 extends over 16 amino acids. V lost 0 bases, J lost 4 bases, and 14 bases lay in between. Looked up from germline, CDR1 is SGHNT and CDR2 is YYREEE (reference sequence). CDR3 sequence reads: CASSLGDSVGYNEQFF. The CDR3 DNA is TGTGCCAGCAGCTTGGGGGACTCCGTAGGGTACAATGAGCAGTTCTTC. Full variable domain (remainder filled in from reference TRBV5-4 and TRBJ2-1): ETGVTQSPTHLIKTRGQQVTLRCSSQSGHNTVSWYQQALGQGPQFIFQYYREEENGRGNFPPRFSGLQFPNYSSELNVNALELDDSALYLCASSLGDSVGYNEQFFGPGTRLTVL.

This clonotype was found a few times. The chain couples TRBV27 to TRBJ2-7; D gene ambiguous. Trimming removed 4 bases from V and 2 bases from J, with 15 bases in between. Germline V lookup: CDR1 MNHEY, CDR2 SMNVEV (reference sequence). The CDR3 spans 15 residues. The CDR3 loop is CASSSLIRPPYEQYF. The CDR3 DNA reads as TGTGCCAGCAGTTCCCTAATCCGTCCCCCCTACGAGCAGTACTTC.

This clonotype was seen only a few times. The V call is TRBV7-9, the J call TRBJ1-5, with D maybe TRBD1 (5 bases). The germline gives CDR1 SEHNR, CDR2 FQNEAQ (reference sequence). Trimming cost V 3 bases and J 2 bases, with 14 bases left between them. The CDR3 runs to 16 residues. This CDR3 is CASSFGRGEGNQPQHF. In DNA, the CDR3 is TGTGCCAGCAGCTTTGGGCGGGGGGAAGGCAATCAGCCCCAGCATTTT. Full variable domain (missing parts from reference TRBV7-9 and TRBJ1-5): DTGVSQNPRHKITKRGQNVTFRCDPISEHNRLYWYRQTLGQGPEFLTYFQNEAQLEKSRLLSDRFSAERPKGSFSTLEIQRTEQGDSAMYLCASSFGRGEGNQPQHFGDGTRLSIL.

V usage is TRBV7-3 and J usage is TRBJ2-4; TRBD1 is a possible D gene (5 bases). The CDR3 consists of 13 residues. V was pared by 3 bases and J by 13 bases, with 16 bases between. Germline values: CDR1 SGHTA, CDR2 FQGTGA. CDR3: CASSLQFSDKQYF. The CDR3, as DNA: TGTGCCAGCAGCTTGCAGTTCTCGGACAAACAGTACTTC. Using reference TRBV7-3 and TRBJ2-4 for the parts outside the CDR3, the full variable domain is GAGVSQTPSNKVTEKGKYVELRCDPISGHTALYWYRQSLGQGPEFLIYFQGTGAADDSGLPNDRFFAVRPEGSVSTLKIQRTERGDSAVYLCASSLQFSDKQYFGAGTRLSVL.

This clonotype has ten or more counts. The chain carries TRBV7-2 and TRBJ2-7, with TRBD2 matching over 7 bases. There are 15 residues in the CDR3. The junction had 8 bases not matched to a gene; V was cut back by 4 bases and J by 2 bases. CDR1 and CDR2 (germline): SGHTA, FQGNSA. The CDR3 nucleotides are TGTGCCAGCAGCTCCGACCCGGCGGGGGCCTACGAGCAGTACTTC. This translates into CASSSDPAGAYEQYF.

This clonotype was seen more than once but under ten times. V is TRBV7-2 and J is TRBJ2-7; 8 nucleotides align to TRBD1. This CDR3 has 14 amino acids. Germline values: CDR1 SGHTA, CDR2 FQGNSA. Losses at the gene ends were 5 bases for V and 2 bases for J; bases not matched to a gene: 5. Here the CDR3 DNA reads TGTGCCAGCAGCGTGGACAGGGCAGCCTACGAGCAGTACTTC. Translating gives CASSVDRAAYEQYF.

The CDR3 is CASRISGSTDTQYF. CDR3 coding DNA: TGTGCCAGCAGAATTAGCGGCTCCACAGATACGCAGTATTTT. The chain uses TRBV12-3 or TRBV12-4 and TRBJ2-3; tentative D call: TRBD2 (6 bases). V was pared by 6 bases and J by 2 bases, with 12 bases between. The CDR3 runs to 14 residues.